Below are 5 T cell receptor beta chains sequenced from a single sample in a study of cytotoxic CD8 clonotypes in ibrutinib-treated CLL. The table came from immunoSEQ multiplex PCR; TCRdb's copy has only in-frame clones and leaves some out. The sample has around 250,000 clones, 60% to 75% seen once. The sample here was PBMCs, taken after 24 months of ibrutinib treatment. The receptors were gathered from a human donor with chronic lymphocytic leukemia.

This clone was seen a few times. The gene calls are TRBV5-1 and TRBJ1-1; tentatively, D is TRBD1 (6 bases). V lost 6 bases and J 7 bases, leaving 10 bases between the germline ends. This CDR3 region has 11 residues. Per germline, CDR1 SGHRS and CDR2 YFSETQ. The CDR3 DNA reads TGCGCCAGCACAGCAGGGGTTGAAGCTTTCTTT. It is translated as CASTAGVEAFF.

This clone was recorded a few times. The rearrangement uses TRBV20-1 and TRBJ2-3; D is unresolved. CDR1 and CDR2 from the germline V gene are DFQATT and SNEGSKA (reference sequence). CDR3 length equals 11 residues. V was clipped by 6 bases and J by 5 bases, with 9 bases between them. CDR3 coding DNA: TGCAGTGCAGGAGAGGTAGATACGCAGTATTTT. Its protein is CSAGEVDTQYF.

The CDR3 DNA sequence: TGTGCCAGCAGCCCCCGGGATAACAATCAGCCCCAGCATTTT. It specifies CASSPRDNNQPQHF. The rearrangement links TRBV2 to TRBJ1-5; D unresolved. This CDR3 is 14 amino acids long. With 6 bases removed from V and 3 bases from J, the gap between germline ends came to 12 bases. Germline CDR1 SNHLY, CDR2 FYNNEI.

The count of this clone is one. The chain links TRBV5-1 to TRBJ2-1; D unresolved. The CDR3 totals 15 residues. Trimming shortened V by 4 bases and J by 0 bases, and 11 bases separated the two germline ends. Per germline, CDR1 SGHRS and CDR2 YFSETQ. The CDR3 DNA follows: TGCGCCAGCAGCCCCGCCCCGGACTCCTACAATGAGCAGTTCTTC. This sequence encodes CASSPAPDSYNEQFF. Supplemented by reference TRBV5-1 and TRBJ2-1, the full variable domain reads KAGVTQTPRYLIKTRGQQVTLSCSPISGHRSVSWYQQTPGQGLQFLFEYFSETQRNKGNFPGRFSGRQFSNSRSEMNVSTLELGDSALYLCASSPAPDSYNEQFFGPGTRLTVL.

V usage is TRBV6-5 and J usage is TRBJ2-7; TRBD1 might be the D (5 bases). The CDR3 totals 14 residues. V was clipped by 7 bases and J by 2 bases, with 15 bases between them. Germline V lookup: CDR1 MNHEY, CDR2 SVGAGI. CDR3 sequence: CASKRGSTAYEQYF. DNA of the CDR3: TGTGCCAGCAAAAGGGGCAGTACGGCCTACGAGCAGTACTTC.